The T cell receptor (beta chain) under discussion was sequenced for a study of shared clonotypes between healthy human individuals. Clones were sequenced by immunoSEQ multiplex PCR, and TCRdb holds only the in-frame ones, with some missing. The sample shows millions of clones, approximately 93% of them seen only once. The receptor was isolated from a man aged 18 to 29 in good health. Some clones in this sample may be carry-over from other donors' samples. The sequenced material came from naive CD4+ T cells from PBMCs. The subset: CD45RA+ positively selected.

The CDR3 region is CATSRDRSWEETQYF. For the CDR3, the DNA is TGTGCCACCAGCAGAGACCGGAGTTGGGAAGAGACCCAGTACTTC. The genes are TRBV15 and TRBJ2-5; D unclear. Per germline, CDR1 LNHNV and CDR2 YYDKDF (reference sequence). This CDR3 contains 15 residues. The V end lost 0 bases, the J end lost 3 bases, and 11 bases lay between the germline ends.